The 30 T cell receptor beta chains below all came from one sample that was sequenced in a study of PD-1 blockade in mismatch repair-deficient tumors. Profiled with immunoSEQ multiplex PCR; TCRdb holds only in-frame clones, not every one. The sample lists more than 8,000 clones; about 90% were seen once. Documented time point: roughly 11-day in vitro stimulation with candidate mutation-associated neoantigen peptide 1. Their cognate antigens are unknown. This sample comprised cells cultured in vitro, obtained from a patient treated with pembrolizumab. These receptors were collected from an adult with mismatch repair-deficient cancer.

V is TRBV28 and J is TRBJ1-1, with D perhaps matching TRBD1 (6 bases). The germline gives CDR1 MDHEN, CDR2 SYDVKM. The V gene lost 2 bases and the J gene lost 0 bases, with 13 bases spanning the gap. The CDR3 is made up of 16 amino acids. In DNA, the CDR3 is TGTGCCAGCAGTTTAGGGGGGGCGCGGATGAACACTGAAGCTTTCTTT. This encodes CASSLGGARMNTEAFF. Drawing the rest from reference TRBV28 and TRBJ1-1, the complete variable domain is DVKVTQSSRYLVKRTGEKVFLECVQDMDHENMFWYRQDPGLGLRLIYFSYDVKMKEKGDIPEGYSVSREKKERFSLILESASTNQTSMYLCASSLGGARMNTEAFFGQGTRLTVV.

The V and J genes are TRBV9 and TRBJ2-7; 12 nucleotides match TRBD1. The CDR3 consists of 16 residues. CDR1 and CDR2 from the germline V gene are SGDLS and YYNGEE. V lost 4 bases to trimming and J lost 2 bases; unmatched junction nucleotides: 7. CDR3 nucleotides: TGTGCCAGCAGCCCCGGGACAGGGGGCGAAGCCTACGAGCAGTACTTC. Its translation: CASSPGTGGEAYEQYF.

The V call is TRBV28, the J call TRBJ1-5, with TRBD1 matching 7 bases. V trimming: 6 bases; J trimming: 3 bases; junction bases outside the gene matches: 11. CDR1 and CDR2 from the germline V gene are MDHEN and SYDVKM. This CDR3 is 16 amino acids long. The CDR3 sequence: CASRGIYRGSNQPQHF. The CDR3 bases are TGTGCCAGCAGGGGAATATACAGGGGATCCAATCAGCCCCAGCATTTT. Combining the CDR3 with reference TRBV28 and TRBJ1-5 gives the whole variable domain DVKVTQSSRYLVKRTGEKVFLECVQDMDHENMFWYRQDPGLGLRLIYFSYDVKMKEKGDIPEGYSVSREKKERFSLILESASTNQTSMYLCASRGIYRGSNQPQHFGDGTRLSIL.

The chain is built from TRBV9 and TRBJ2-5; no reliable D call. The V gene's germline CDR1 is SGDLS and CDR2 YYNGEE. V was clipped by 3 bases and J by 2 bases, with 23 bases between them. The CDR3 loop spans 18 amino acids. Written as DNA, the CDR3 is TGTGCCAGCAGCGGCAGGCGGACCGAGCTAGACTGGCAAGAGACCCAGTACTTC. Protein product: CASSGRRTELDWQETQYF. The full variable domain, rest sourced from reference TRBV9 and TRBJ2-5, is DSGVTQTPKHLITATGQRVTLRCSPRSGDLSVYWYQQSLDQGLQFLIQYYNGEERAKGNILERFSAQQFPDLHSELNLSSLELGDSALYFCASSGRRTELDWQETQYFGPGTRLLVL.

A single count supports this clone. V and J are TRBV6-6 and TRBJ1-1; 8 bases are a match to TRBD1. V shed 8 bases and J 1 base; nucleotides not matched to a gene: 0. Germline loops: CDR1 MNHNY, CDR2 SVGAGI (reference sequence). This CDR3 spans 12 amino acids. DNA for the CDR3: TGTGCCAGCGACAGGGGGAACACTGAAGCTTTCTTT. This encodes CASDRGNTEAFF.

This chain joins TRBV7-3 and TRBJ2-1; 12 positions match TRBD1. After removal of 4 bases from V and 7 bases from J, the junction contained 5 bases not matched to a gene. This CDR3 comprises 15 residues. Germline CDR1 and CDR2: SGHTA and FQGTGA. CDR3 DNA: TGTGCCAGCAGCTCTCCGGGACAGGGGGCGAATGAGCAGTTCTTC. It yields the protein CASSSPGQGANEQFF.

The chain recombines TRBV9 with TRBJ2-1; 9 nucleotides align to TRBD1. The trim removed 4 bases at V and 6 bases at J, leaving 8 bases unmatched. This CDR3 is built from 15 residues. The germline V gene has CDR1 SGDLS and CDR2 YYNGEE. Here the CDR3 DNA reads TGTGCCAGCAGCCCTATGACAGGGGGTCCCAATGAGCAGTTCTTC. This codes for CASSPMTGGPNEQFF.

The V gene is TRBV6-5, the J gene TRBJ2-7; TRBD2 might be the D (6 bases). Germline V gene lookup returns CDR1 MNHEY and CDR2 SVGAGI. The CDR3 extends over 12 amino acids. Trimming left V 6 bases short and J 7 bases short, with 13 bases between. CDR3 in amino acids: CASRGLNGEQYF. The CDR3 coding sequence is TGTGCCAGCAGGGGACTCAACGGGGAGCAGTACTTC.

This clone showed up just once. This chain joins TRBV7-3 and TRBJ2-5; D is possibly TRBD2 (6 bases). The CDR3 sequence is 18 residues long. With 6 bases removed from V and 0 bases from J, the gap between germline ends came to 23 bases. Germline lookup yields CDR1 SGHTA and CDR2 FQGTGA. The CDR3 sequence is CASRSTVGGTIYQETQYF. The CDR3 DNA reads TGTGCCAGCAGGTCAACCGTGGGGGGAACTATTTACCAAGAGACCCAGTACTTC. The full variable domain, rest sourced from reference TRBV7-3 and TRBJ2-5, is GAGVSQTPSNKVTEKGKYVELRCDPISGHTALYWYRQSLGQGPEFLIYFQGTGAADDSGLPNDRFFAVRPEGSVSTLKIQRTERGDSAVYLCASRSTVGGTIYQETQYFGPGTRLLVL.

V gene TRBV29-1 combines with J gene TRBJ2-1; TRBD2 matches 12 bases. This CDR3 is built from 15 residues. The V segment lost 2 bases and the J segment 7 bases; nucleotides outside the gene matches: 6. Germline V lookup: CDR1 SQVTM, CDR2 ANQGSEA. CDR3 bases: TGCAGCGTTGAAAGACTAGCGGGAGAAGGTAATGAGCAGTTCTTC. This gives the protein CSVERLAGEGNEQFF.

This chain connects TRBV28 to TRBJ1-2; 7 positions agree with TRBD1. Trimming removed 8 bases from V and 7 bases from J; junction bases left unmatched: 7. The CDR3 spans 12 residues. The germline CDR1 and CDR2 sequences are MDHEN and SYDVKM. CDR3 in DNA: TGTGCCAGCGTGGCTCAGGGGGGTGGCTACACCTTC. Protein sequence: CASVAQGGGYTF.

This chain links TRBV7-6 with TRBJ2-3; no definite D call. The CDR3 length is 12 residues. The germline V gene has CDR1 SGHVS and CDR2 FNYEAQ. The V and J ends lost 1 base and 3 bases respectively, with 2 bases between them. The CDR3 nucleotides read TGTGCCAGCAGCTTAGGGACAGATACGCAGTATTTT. Its translation: CASSLGTDTQYF.

The CDR3 reads CASSLSGSGGNQPQHF. The CDR3 DNA reads TGTGCCAGCAGTTTATCCGGCAGCGGGGGCAATCAGCCCCAGCATTTT. This chain connects TRBV28 to TRBJ1-5; D gene uncertain. The CDR3 totals 16 residues. CDR1 and CDR2 (germline): MDHEN, SYDVKM. V was cut by 1 base and J by 2 bases, with 12 bases left in between.

The V and J genes are TRBV27 and TRBJ2-7; TRBD2 matches 10 bases. Germline CDR1 is MNHEY and CDR2 is SMNVEV (reference sequence). The CDR3 has 16 amino acids. J gave up 2 bases and V 6 bases, and 10 bases lay outside the gene matches. The CDR3 DNA sequence: TGTGCCAGCAGATTAGCGGGAGGCATCCTAGCCTACGAGCAGTACTTC. Translation gives CASRLAGGILAYEQYF.

The chain recombines TRBV6-1 with TRBJ2-4, with 7 bases matching TRBD2. This CDR3 has 14 amino acids. V was pared by 9 bases and J by 0 bases, with 5 bases of the junction left unmatched. Germline CDR1 MNHNS, CDR2 SASEGT. The CDR3 sequence: CARGGVPAKNIQYF. CDR3 DNA sequence: TGTGCCAGGGGGGGGGTTCCAGCCAAAAACATTCAGTACTTC.

There are a few counts of this clone. The chain links TRBV6-6 to TRBJ2-7; D possibly corresponds to TRBD2 (5 bases). Germline V gene lookup returns CDR1 MNHNY and CDR2 SVGAGI (reference sequence). This CDR3 comprises 13 residues. V gave up 6 bases and J gave up 0 bases, with 9 bases separating them. CDR3 nucleotide sequence: TGTGCCAGCAGACACCGGGACTCCTACGAGCAGTACTTC. It specifies CASRHRDSYEQYF.

CDR3 DNA sequence: TGTGCCAGCAGTGAAACTAGCGGACAAGAGACCCAGTACTTC. Amino acid sequence: CASSETSGQETQYF. The V gene is TRBV2, the J gene TRBJ2-5; 8 nucleotides align to TRBD2. The length of the CDR3 is 14 residues. Trimming at V came to 2 bases and at J to 2 bases, leaving 1 base not matched to a gene. CDR1 is SNHLY, CDR2 FYNNEI, per germline.

This clone was recorded only once. The CDR3, as DNA: TGTGCCAGCAGCTTAGGTATTAGATACAATGAGCAGTTCTTC. This translates into CASSLGIRYNEQFF. The chain uses TRBV7-2 and TRBJ2-1; D is unclear. Germline assignment: CDR1 SGHTA and CDR2 FQGNSA. The CDR3 runs to 14 residues. With 1 base removed from V and 4 bases from J, the gap between germline ends came to 8 bases.

V is TRBV5-6 and J is TRBJ2-7; 10 nucleotides line up with TRBD1. Per the germline V gene, CDR1 is SGHDT and CDR2 is YYEEEE. J lost 5 bases, V lost 6 bases, and 5 bases had no gene match. The CDR3 has 13 amino acids. This CDR3 reads CASTTGTGDEQYF. The CDR3 DNA is TGTGCCAGCACCACCGGGACAGGGGACGAGCAGTACTTC.

Only one count was recorded for this clone. Written as DNA, the CDR3 is TGCGCCAGTCAGGGGACTAGCGGAGACTACGAGCAGTACTTC. Translation: CASQGTSGDYEQYF. The chain links TRBV5-1 to TRBJ2-7, with TRBD2 identical over 11 bases. This CDR3 is built from 14 residues. Unmatched junction bases numbered 7, after V lost 8 bases and J lost 3 bases. Germline V gene lookup returns CDR1 SGHRS and CDR2 YFSETQ.

J is TRBJ2-5 and V is TRBV12-2; the DNA was not compared with TRBD2, the D call given in the table. TRBV12-2 is flagged as a pseudogene. This CDR3 spans 17 amino acids. The CDR3 region is CASRFSSSKAGEETQYF. CDR3 nucleotides: TGTGCAAGTCGCTTTTCTTCCTCTAAAGCGGGAGAAGAGACCCAGTACTTC.

The CDR3 region has the DNA TGTGCCAGCAGTGAACTCCCGGGAGCAAGGACTGAAGCTTTCTTT. The encoded protein is CASSELPGARTEAFF. V usage is TRBV6-1 and J usage is TRBJ1-1; D is uncertain. This CDR3 contains 15 residues. V was clipped by 2 bases and J by 5 bases, with 15 bases between them. Germline assignment: CDR1 MNHNS and CDR2 SASEGT.

The chain has TRBV9 and TRBJ2-1, with TRBD1 identical over 8 bases. CDR1 is SGDLS and CDR2 is YYNGEE in the germline V gene. The J segment lost 5 bases and the V segment lost 7 bases, leaving 5 bases of the junction unmatched. This CDR3 region has 13 residues. CDR3 sequence: CASGTGGNNEQFF. DNA of the CDR3: TGTGCCAGCGGGACAGGAGGCAACAATGAGCAGTTCTTC.

CDR3 DNA: TGCAGCGTAACCCCACAGGGGGCGCGAGAGCAGTACTTC. Translated, it gives CSVTPQGAREQYF. The V and J genes are TRBV29-1 and TRBJ2-7; TRBD1 matches 9 bases. J lost 7 bases, V lost 6 bases, and 10 bases had no gene match. Germline CDR1 SQVTM, CDR2 ANQGSEA. The CDR3 has 13 amino acids.

This chain uses TRBV11-2 with TRBJ2-2; D remains ambiguous. The CDR3 has 14 residues. Trimming removed 1 base from V and 4 bases from J, with 7 bases in between. CDR1 is SGHAT and CDR2 is FQNNGV in the germline V gene. The CDR3, as DNA: TGTGCCAGCAGCTTAGTCAAGGGCACCGGGGAGCTGTTTTTT. The encoded protein is CASSLVKGTGELFF.

This chain joins TRBV29-1 and TRBJ2-3; a possible D gene is TRBD2 (7 bases). The CDR3 runs 16 residues. Deletions cut 1 base from V and 1 base from J, with 15 bases between. Germline V gene data show CDR1 as SQVTM and CDR2 as ANQGSEA. The CDR3 region is CSVEGGGGLGTDTQYF. CDR3 DNA: TGCAGCGTTGAAGGGGGGGGCGGCCTAGGCACAGATACGCAGTATTTT.

This chain joins TRBV28 and TRBJ1-2, with D possibly TRBD1 on 5 matching bases. Per germline, CDR1 MDHEN and CDR2 SYDVKM. Trimming removed 6 bases at V and 5 bases at J, with 22 bases between. This CDR3 has 16 amino acids. The CDR3 DNA sequence: TGTGCCAGCAGCCCAGCAGACGCGGGGGATCGATATGGCTACACCTTC. It specifies CASSPADAGDRYGYTF.

The V gene is TRBV28, the J gene TRBJ1-2; no reliable D call. From germline, CDR1 is MDHEN and CDR2 SYDVKM. Trimming took 5 bases from V and 4 from J, leaving 8 bases between them. The CDR3 sequence is 12 residues long. The CDR3 loop is CASSPGSYGYTF. CDR3 sequence (DNA): TGTGCCAGCAGTCCCGGGTCCTATGGCTACACCTTC.

This clone is a singleton in its sample. The chain uses TRBV5-8 and TRBJ2-2; D may be TRBD1 (6 bases). V dropped 5 bases and J dropped 2 bases, with 10 bases sitting between them. Germline V lookup: CDR1 SGHTS, CDR2 YDEGEE. The CDR3 has 14 amino acids. In DNA, the CDR3 is TGTGCCAGCAGATGGACAGCCAACACCGGGGAGCTGTTTTTT. It yields the protein CASRWTANTGELFF.

The rearrangement links TRBV7-9 to TRBJ2-7, with D unclear. The CDR3 has 14 amino acids. Trimming shortened V by 2 bases and J by 3 bases, and 11 bases separated the two germline ends. Germline V gene sequence: CDR1 SEHNR, CDR2 FQNEAQ (reference sequence). The CDR3 is CASSLHGAGYEQYF. CDR3 nucleotides: TGTGCCAGCAGCTTACACGGAGCAGGCTACGAGCAGTACTTC.